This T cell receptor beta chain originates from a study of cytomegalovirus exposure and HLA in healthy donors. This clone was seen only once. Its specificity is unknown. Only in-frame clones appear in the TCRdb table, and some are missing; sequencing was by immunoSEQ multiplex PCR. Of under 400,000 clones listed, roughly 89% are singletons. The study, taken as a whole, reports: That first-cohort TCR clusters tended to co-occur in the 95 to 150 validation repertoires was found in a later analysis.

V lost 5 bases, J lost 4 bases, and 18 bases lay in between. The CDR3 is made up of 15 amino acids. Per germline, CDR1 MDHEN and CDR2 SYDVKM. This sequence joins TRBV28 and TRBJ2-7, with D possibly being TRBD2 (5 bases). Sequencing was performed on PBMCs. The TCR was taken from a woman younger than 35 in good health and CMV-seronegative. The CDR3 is CASSTQEPLAYEQYF. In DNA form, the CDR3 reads TGTGCCAGCAGTACCCAGGAGCCCCTAGCTTACGAGCAGTACTTC.